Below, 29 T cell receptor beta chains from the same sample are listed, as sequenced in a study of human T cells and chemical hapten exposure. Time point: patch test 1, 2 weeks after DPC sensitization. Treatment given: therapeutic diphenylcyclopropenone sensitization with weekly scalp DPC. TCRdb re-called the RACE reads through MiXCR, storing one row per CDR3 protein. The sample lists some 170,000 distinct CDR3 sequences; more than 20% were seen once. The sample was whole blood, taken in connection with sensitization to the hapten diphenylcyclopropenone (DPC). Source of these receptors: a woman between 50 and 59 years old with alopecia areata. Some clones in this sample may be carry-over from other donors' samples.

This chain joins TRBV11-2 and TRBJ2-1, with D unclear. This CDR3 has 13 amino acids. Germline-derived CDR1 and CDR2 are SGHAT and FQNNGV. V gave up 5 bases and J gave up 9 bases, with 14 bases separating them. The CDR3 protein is CASSRIGFSEQFF. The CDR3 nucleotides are TGTGCCAGCAGCCGCATAGGGTTCAGTGAGCAGTTCTTC.

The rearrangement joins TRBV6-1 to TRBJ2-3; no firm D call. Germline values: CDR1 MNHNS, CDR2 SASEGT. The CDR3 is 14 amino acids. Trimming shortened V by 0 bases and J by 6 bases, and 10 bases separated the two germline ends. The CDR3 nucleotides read TGTGCCAGCAGTGAAGCGGGTGTCGGGGATACGCAGTATTTT. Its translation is CASSEAGVGDTQYF.

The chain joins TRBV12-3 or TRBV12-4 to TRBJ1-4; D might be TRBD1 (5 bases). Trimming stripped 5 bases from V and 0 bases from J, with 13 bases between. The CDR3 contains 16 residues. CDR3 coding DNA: TGTGCCAGCAGTCTTTCCAGGGATGCAACTAATGAAAAACTGTTTTTT. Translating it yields CASSLSRDATNEKLFF.

The DNA of the CDR3 is TGTGCCAGCAGCTTCACAGGGGGCTATGAAGCTTTCTTT. Protein: CASSFTGGYEAFF. The rearrangement links TRBV11-2 to TRBJ1-1; 9 positions match TRBD1. With 3 bases clipped from V and 7 bases from J, the junction kept 3 bases outside the gene matches. CDR1 is SGHAT and CDR2 is FQNNGV in the germline V gene. The CDR3 is 13 residues long.

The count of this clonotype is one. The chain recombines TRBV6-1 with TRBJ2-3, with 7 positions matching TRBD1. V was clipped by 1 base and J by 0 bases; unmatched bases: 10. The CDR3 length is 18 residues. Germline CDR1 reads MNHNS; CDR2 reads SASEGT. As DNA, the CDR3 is TGTGCCAGCAGTGAAGTCCCAGGGGGTGACTCTAGCACAGATACGCAGTATTTT. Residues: CASSEVPGGDSSTDTQYF.

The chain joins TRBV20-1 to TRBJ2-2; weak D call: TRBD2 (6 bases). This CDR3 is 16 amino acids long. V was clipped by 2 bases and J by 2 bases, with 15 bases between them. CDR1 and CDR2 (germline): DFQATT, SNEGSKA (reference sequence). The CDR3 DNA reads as TGCAGTGCTAGAATCGCCGGGACTTCTAACACCGGGGAGCTGTTTTTT. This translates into CSARIAGTSNTGELFF.

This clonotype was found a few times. The CDR3 nucleotides read TGTGCCAGCAGCCCGGGACAGGAGGAAAAACTGTTTTTT. Translating gives CASSPGQEEKLFF. The chain combines TRBV19 with TRBJ1-4; 8 bases align to TRBD1. V dropped 9 bases and J dropped 8; count of bases not matched to a gene: 8. CDR1 LNHDA and CDR2 SQIVND come from the germline V gene (reference sequence). CDR3 length: 13 residues.

CDR3 protein: CASSLGQRESYNEQFF. The CDR3 nucleotides are TGCGCCAGCAGCTTGGGTCAGCGGGAGTCCTACAATGAGCAGTTCTTC. This chain uses TRBV5-1 with TRBJ2-1; 8 bases fit TRBD2. CDR1 is SGHRS and CDR2 is YFSETQ in the germline V gene. The trim removed 0 bases at V and 1 base at J, leaving 3 bases unmatched. The CDR3 extends over 16 amino acids.

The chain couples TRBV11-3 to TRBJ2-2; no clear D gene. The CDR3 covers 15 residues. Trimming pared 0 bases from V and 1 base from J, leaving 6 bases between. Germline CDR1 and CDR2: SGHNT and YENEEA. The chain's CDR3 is CASSLDQRNTGELFF. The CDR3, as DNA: TGTGCCAGCAGCTTAGATCAAAGGAACACCGGGGAGCTGTTTTTT.

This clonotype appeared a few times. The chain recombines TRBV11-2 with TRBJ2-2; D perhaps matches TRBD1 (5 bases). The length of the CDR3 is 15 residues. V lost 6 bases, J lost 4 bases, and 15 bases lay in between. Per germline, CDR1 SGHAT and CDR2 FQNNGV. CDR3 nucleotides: TGTGCCAGCAGGAGCCTAGGGGCGGTCACCGGGGAGCTGTTTTTT. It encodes CASRSLGAVTGELFF.

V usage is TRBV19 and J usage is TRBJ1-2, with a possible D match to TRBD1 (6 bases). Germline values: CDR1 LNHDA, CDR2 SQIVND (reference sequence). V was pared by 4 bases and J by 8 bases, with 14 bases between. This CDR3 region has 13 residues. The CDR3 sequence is CASSTRTAGGYTF. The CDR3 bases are TGTGCCAGTAGTACCAGGACAGCCGGCGGCTACACCTTC.

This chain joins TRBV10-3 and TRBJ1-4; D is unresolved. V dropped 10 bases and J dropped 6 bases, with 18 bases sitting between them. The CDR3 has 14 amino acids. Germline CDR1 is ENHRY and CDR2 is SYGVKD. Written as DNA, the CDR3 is TGTGCCACCCAGATGACGGGCGGGGATGAAAAACTGTTTTTT. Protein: CATQMTGGDEKLFF.

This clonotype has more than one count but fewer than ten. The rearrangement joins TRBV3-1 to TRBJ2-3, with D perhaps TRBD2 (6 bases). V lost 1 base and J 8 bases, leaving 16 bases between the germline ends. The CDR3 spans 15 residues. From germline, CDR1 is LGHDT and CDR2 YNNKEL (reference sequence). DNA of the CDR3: TGTGCCAGCAGCCAAGCCTTGGGGGGAGTAGTTACGCAGTATTTT. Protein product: CASSQALGGVVTQYF.

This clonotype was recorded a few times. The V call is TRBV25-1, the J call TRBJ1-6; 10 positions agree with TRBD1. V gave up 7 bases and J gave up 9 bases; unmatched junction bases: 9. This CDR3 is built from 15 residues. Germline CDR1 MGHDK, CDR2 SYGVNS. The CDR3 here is CASKGTGEFISPLHF. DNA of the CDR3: TGTGCCAGCAAGGGGACAGGGGAATTCATTTCACCCCTCCACTTT.

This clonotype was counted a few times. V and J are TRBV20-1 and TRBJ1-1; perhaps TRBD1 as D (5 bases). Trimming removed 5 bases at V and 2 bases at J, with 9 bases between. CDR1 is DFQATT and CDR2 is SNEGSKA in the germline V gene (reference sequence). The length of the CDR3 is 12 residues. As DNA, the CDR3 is TGCAGTGCTGGGGCCCCCAACACTGAAGCTTTCTTT. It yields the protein CSAGAPNTEAFF.

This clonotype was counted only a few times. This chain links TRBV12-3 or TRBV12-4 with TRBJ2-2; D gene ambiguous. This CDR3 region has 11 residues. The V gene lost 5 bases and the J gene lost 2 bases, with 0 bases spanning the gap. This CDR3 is CASSNTGELFF. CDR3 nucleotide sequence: TGTGCCAGCAGTAACACCGGGGAGCTGTTTTTT.

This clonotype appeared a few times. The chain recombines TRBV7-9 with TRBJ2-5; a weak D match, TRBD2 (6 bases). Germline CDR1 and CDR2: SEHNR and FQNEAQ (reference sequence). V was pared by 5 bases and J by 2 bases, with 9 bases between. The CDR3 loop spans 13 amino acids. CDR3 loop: CASSPSDQETQYF. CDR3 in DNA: TGTGCCAGCAGCCCTAGCGATCAAGAGACCCAGTACTTC.

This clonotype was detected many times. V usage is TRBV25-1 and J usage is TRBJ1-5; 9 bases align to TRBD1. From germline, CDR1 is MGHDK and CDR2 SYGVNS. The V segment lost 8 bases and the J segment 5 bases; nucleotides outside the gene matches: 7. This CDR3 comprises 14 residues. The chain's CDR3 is CASAGTGRDQPQHF. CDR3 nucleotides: TGTGCCAGCGCCGGGACAGGGAGGGATCAGCCCCAGCATTTT.

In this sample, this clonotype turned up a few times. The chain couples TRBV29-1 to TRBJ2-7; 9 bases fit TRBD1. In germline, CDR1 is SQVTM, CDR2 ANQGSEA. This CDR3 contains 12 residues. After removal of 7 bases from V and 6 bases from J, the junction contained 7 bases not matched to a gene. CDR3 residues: CSALGQGSEQYF. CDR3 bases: TGCAGCGCCCTGGGACAGGGCTCCGAGCAGTACTTC.

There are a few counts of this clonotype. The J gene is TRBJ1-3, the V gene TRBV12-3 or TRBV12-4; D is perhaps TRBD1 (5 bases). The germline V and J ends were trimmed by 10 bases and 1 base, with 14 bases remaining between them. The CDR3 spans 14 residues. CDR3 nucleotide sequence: TGTGCCAATCGGTGGGGGAAATCTGGAAACACCATATATTTT. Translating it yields CANRWGKSGNTIYF.

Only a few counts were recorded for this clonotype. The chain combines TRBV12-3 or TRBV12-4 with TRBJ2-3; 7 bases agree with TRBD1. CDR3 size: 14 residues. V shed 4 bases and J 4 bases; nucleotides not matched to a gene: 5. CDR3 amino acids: CASSYRDRSDTQYF. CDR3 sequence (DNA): TGTGCCAGCAGTTACCGGGACAGATCAGATACGCAGTATTTT.

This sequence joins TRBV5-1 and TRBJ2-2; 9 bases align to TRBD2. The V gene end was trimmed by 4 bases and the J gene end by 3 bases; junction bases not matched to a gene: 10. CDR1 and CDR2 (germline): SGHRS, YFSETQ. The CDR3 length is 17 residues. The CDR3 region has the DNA TGCGCCAGCAGCAACAAAGGAGTAGCGGGAGACACCGGGGAGCTGTTTTTT. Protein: CASSNKGVAGDTGELFF.

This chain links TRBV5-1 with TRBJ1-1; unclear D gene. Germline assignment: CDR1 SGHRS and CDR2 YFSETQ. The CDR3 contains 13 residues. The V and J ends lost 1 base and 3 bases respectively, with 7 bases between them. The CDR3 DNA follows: TGCGCCAGCAGCTTGAACGGAGACACTGAAGCTTTCTTT. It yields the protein CASSLNGDTEAFF.

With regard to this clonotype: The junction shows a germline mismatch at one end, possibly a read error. CDR3 bases: TGCAGCGTTGCGGGGCTAAATGAAAAGCTGTTTTTT. This codes for CSVAGLNEKLFF. V is TRBV29-1 and J is TRBJ1-4, with a possible D match to TRBD1 (5 bases). In germline, CDR1 is SQVTM, CDR2 ANQGSEA. The CDR3 length is 12 residues.

CDR3 DNA: TGCAGCGTTGCGCGACAGGGGATTAACTATGGCTACACCTTC. Protein product: CSVARQGINYGYTF. The V call is TRBV29-1, the J call TRBJ1-2; 8 bases are shared with TRBD1. CDR1 and CDR2 (germline): SQVTM, ANQGSEA. The CDR3 extends over 14 amino acids. V dropped 4 bases and J dropped 1; count of bases not matched to a gene: 5. The whole variable domain, filled in from reference TRBV29-1 and TRBJ1-2, reads SAVISQKPSRDICQRGTSLTIQCQVDSQVTMMFWYRQQPGQSLTLIATANQGSEATYESGFVIDKFPISRPNLTFSTLTVSNMSPEDSSIYLCSVARQGINYGYTFGSGTRLTVV.

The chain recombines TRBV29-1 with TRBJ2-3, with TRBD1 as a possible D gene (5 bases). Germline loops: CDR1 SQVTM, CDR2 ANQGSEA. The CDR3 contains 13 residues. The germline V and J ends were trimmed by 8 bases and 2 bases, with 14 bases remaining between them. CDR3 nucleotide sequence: TGCAGCTTTCAGGGTTCCCTCACAGATACGCAGTATTTT. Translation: CSFQGSLTDTQYF.

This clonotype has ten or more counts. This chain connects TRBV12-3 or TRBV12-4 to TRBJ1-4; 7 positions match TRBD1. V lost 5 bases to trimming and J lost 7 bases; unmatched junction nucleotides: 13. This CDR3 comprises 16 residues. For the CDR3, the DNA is TGTGCCAGCAGTCAGGACAGGCTCAGGCTGATTGAAAAACTGTTTTTT. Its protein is CASSQDRLRLIEKLFF.

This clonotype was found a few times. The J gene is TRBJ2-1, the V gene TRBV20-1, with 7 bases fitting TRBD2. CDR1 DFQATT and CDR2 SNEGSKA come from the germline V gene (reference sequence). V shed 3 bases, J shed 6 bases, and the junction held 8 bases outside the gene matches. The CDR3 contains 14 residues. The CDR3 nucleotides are TGCAGTGCTAGGTCTAGCGGCCAGGGCAATGAGCAGTTCTTC. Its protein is CSARSSGQGNEQFF.

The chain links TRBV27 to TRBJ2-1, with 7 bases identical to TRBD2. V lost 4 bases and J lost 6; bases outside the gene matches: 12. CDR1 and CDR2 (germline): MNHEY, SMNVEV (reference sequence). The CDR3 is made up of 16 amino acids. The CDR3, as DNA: TGTGCCAGCAGTTCCATGACTAGCCGGATGATCAATGAGCAGTTCTTC. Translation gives CASSSMTSRMINEQFF.